This TCR beta chain was captured by sequencing in a study of OX40 agonist ivuxolimab in advanced cancers. A note on this clone: Antigen specificity is unknown.

Patients who had autoimmune disease history or got systemic immunosuppression were left out. Study-level findings and limits: Among the nonresponders, some also had low normalized T-cell clonal expansion.

Repertoires were generated with immunoSEQ multiplex PCR, while TCRdb's copy carries only in-frame clones and drops some. The sample records about 72,000 clones, approximately 89% being singletons. The material sequenced was CD4+ or CD8+ T cells sorted from blood, taken in a trial of the OX40 agonist ivuxolimab. This receptor was obtained from an adult with an advanced solid tumor such as melanoma, head and neck, liver or kidney cancer.

CDR3 residues: CASSPVAPGGTQYF. The CDR3 region has the DNA TGTGCCAGCAGCCCCGTCGCTCCAGGGGGGACCCAGTACTTC. V usage is TRBV7-6 and J usage is TRBJ2-5; TRBD1 matches 7 bases. Germline lookup yields CDR1 SGHVS and CDR2 FNYEAQ. Trimming removed 5 bases from V and 7 bases from J; junction bases left unmatched: 10. The CDR3 totals 14 residues. Full variable domain (rest looked up from reference TRBV7-6 and TRBJ2-5): GAGVSQSPRYKVTKRGQDVALRCDPISGHVSLYWYRQALGQGPEFLTYFNYEAQQDKSGLPNDRFSAERPEGSISTLTIQRTEQRDSAMYRCASSPVAPGGTQYFGPGTRLLVL.